These T cell receptor beta chains were read from a single sample in a study of blood T cell repertoires in COVID-19. Sequencing used immunoSEQ multiplex PCR; TCRdb keeps in-frame clones, though not all of them. The sample shows more than 250,000 clones, just over 85% of them seen only once. The sequenced sample consisted of PBMCs or T cells enriched from blood (not recorded which). The source is a woman aged 18-29 years who had recovered from COVID-19. CDR3s include the opening cysteine and the closing phenylalanine or tryptophan. A D gene is named only where the DNA matches it firmly. A row's size may be missing; if present it is once, few, many or a size class.

CDR3aa: CASSLDAGGHTEAFF
CDR3nt: TGTGCCAGCAGCTTGGATGCGGGGGGTCACACTGAAGCTTTCTTT
v_gene: TRBV5-4
j_gene: TRBJ1-1
d_gene: .
abundance: many

CDR3aa: CASSQDGTRAHEQYF
CDR3nt: TGTGCCAGCAGCCAAGACGGGACACGGGCGCACGAGCAGTACTTC
v_gene: TRBV14
j_gene: TRBJ2-7
d_gene: .
abundance: .

CDR3aa: CASSHLAGEETQYF
CDR3nt: TGTGCCAGCAGCCACCTAGCGGGGGAAGAGACCCAGTACTTC
v_gene: TRBV3-1/TRBV3-2
j_gene: TRBJ2-5
d_gene: TRBD2
abundance: .

CDR3aa: CASSQEAFNYGYTF
CDR3nt: TGCGCCAGCAGCCAAGAGGCCTTTAACTATGGCTACACCTTC
v_gene: TRBV4-1
j_gene: TRBJ1-2
d_gene: .
abundance: few

CDR3aa: CASRWTSTDTQYF
CDR3nt: TGTGCCAGCAGATGGACTAGCACAGATACGCAGTATTTT
v_gene: TRBV2
j_gene: TRBJ2-3
d_gene: .
abundance: .

CDR3aa: CASSSWGQGALGGYTF
CDR3nt: TGTGCCAGCAGCTCTTGGGGACAGGGGGCCTTAGGGGGCTACACCTTC
v_gene: TRBV19
j_gene: TRBJ1-2
d_gene: TRBD1
abundance: .

CDR3aa: CASSLVNTEAFF
CDR3nt: TGTGCCAGCAGCTTGGTAAACACTGAAGCTTTCTTT
v_gene: TRBV5-6
j_gene: TRBJ1-1
d_gene: .
abundance: .

CDR3aa: CATQSTGGNTIYF
CDR3nt: TGTGCCACCCAATCGACAGGTGGAAACACCATATATTTT
v_gene: TRBV11-2
j_gene: TRBJ1-3
d_gene: .
abundance: once

CDR3aa: CASSQDATNARELFF
CDR3nt: TGTGCCAGCAGCCAAGACGCCACGAACGCGCGGGAGCTGTTTTTT
v_gene: TRBV4-2
j_gene: TRBJ2-2
d_gene: .
abundance: .

CDR3aa: CASRRDRGGNQPQHF
CDR3nt: TGTGCCAGCCGAAGGGACAGGGGAGGCAATCAGCCCCAGCATTTT
v_gene: TRBV6-5
j_gene: TRBJ1-5
d_gene: TRBD1
abundance: .

CDR3aa: CASTPRGVGQETQYF
CDR3nt: TGTGCCAGCACCCCACGCGGGGTGGGACAAGAGACCCAGTACTTC
v_gene: TRBV11-1
j_gene: TRBJ2-5
d_gene: .
abundance: .

CDR3aa: CATGGGPNNEQFF
CDR3nt: TGTGCCACCGGAGGTGGGCCTAACAATGAGCAGTTCTTC
v_gene: TRBV24-1
j_gene: TRBJ2-1
d_gene: .
abundance: .

CDR3aa: CAISGEIDGYTF
CDR3nt: TGTGCCATCAGTGGTGAGATCGATGGCTACACCTTC
v_gene: TRBV10-3
j_gene: TRBJ1-2
d_gene: .
abundance: .

CDR3aa: CASRGQESSYEQYF
CDR3nt: TGTGCCAGCAGGGGACAGGAAAGCTCCTACGAGCAGTACTTC
v_gene: TRBV27
j_gene: TRBJ2-7
d_gene: TRBD1
abundance: .

CDR3aa: CASSVLGTLQETQYF
CDR3nt: TGTGCCAGCAGCGTCTTGGGGACACTCCAAGAGACCCAGTACTTC
v_gene: TRBV9
j_gene: TRBJ2-5
d_gene: .
abundance: .

CDR3aa: CASSFLDSGGTDTQYF
CDR3nt: TGCGCCAGCAGCTTCTTAGATAGCGGTGGCACAGATACGCAGTATTTT
v_gene: TRBV5-1
j_gene: TRBJ2-3
d_gene: .
abundance: .

CDR3aa: CAWSKGQSTGELFF
CDR3nt: TGTGCCTGGAGCAAAGGACAAAGCACCGGGGAGCTGTTTTTT
v_gene: TRBV30
j_gene: TRBJ2-2
d_gene: .
abundance: once

CDR3aa: CASSLATDTQYF
CDR3nt: TGTGCCAGCAGCTTGGCAACAGATACGCAGTATTTT
v_gene: TRBV5-6
j_gene: TRBJ2-3
d_gene: .
abundance: .

CDR3aa: CASSVLGADTGELFF
CDR3nt: TGTGCCAGCAGTGTCTTGGGGGCGGACACCGGGGAGCTGTTTTTT
v_gene: TRBV2
j_gene: TRBJ2-2
d_gene: .
abundance: .

CDR3aa: CASSFLGGQETQYF
CDR3nt: TGTGCCAGCAGTTTTTTGGGGGGGCAAGAGACCCAGTACTTC
v_gene: TRBV28
j_gene: TRBJ2-5
d_gene: TRBD2
abundance: .

CDR3aa: CASSSGTENTGELFF
CDR3nt: TGTGCCAGCAGCTCCGGGACAGAGAACACCGGGGAGCTGTTTTTT
v_gene: TRBV11-3
j_gene: TRBJ2-2
d_gene: TRBD1
abundance: .

CDR3aa: CASSHNDIAGANVLTF
CDR3nt: TGCGCCAGCAGCCATAACGACATAGCTGGGGCCAACGTCCTGACTTTC
v_gene: TRBV4-1
j_gene: TRBJ2-6
d_gene: .
abundance: .

CDR3aa: CASSVGTSLGETQYF
CDR3nt: TGTGCCAGCAGCGTAGGGACATCTTTGGGAGAGACCCAGTACTTC
v_gene: TRBV9
j_gene: TRBJ2-5
d_gene: .
abundance: .

CDR3aa: CASSIFGTADGEQFF
CDR3nt: TGTGCCAGTAGTATATTCGGGACAGCCGATGGTGAGCAGTTCTTC
v_gene: TRBV19
j_gene: TRBJ2-1
d_gene: TRBD1
abundance: .

CDR3aa: CASSHGREGKLFF
CDR3nt: TGTGCCAGCAGCCATGGTAGGGAGGGAAAACTGTTTTTT
v_gene: TRBV6-4
j_gene: TRBJ1-4
d_gene: .
abundance: .

CDR3aa: CASSFLETALGYTF
CDR3nt: TGTGCCAGCAGTTTCCTGGAGACAGCGCTCGGCTACACCTTC
v_gene: TRBV28
j_gene: TRBJ1-2
d_gene: .
abundance: .

CDR3aa: CASSQGVQGSGYTF
CDR3nt: TGTGCCAGCAGCCAAGGTGTCCAGGGAAGCGGCTACACCTTC
v_gene: TRBV3-1/TRBV3-2
j_gene: TRBJ1-2
d_gene: .
abundance: once

CDR3aa: CASSYLARAHEQYF
CDR3nt: TGTGCCAGCAGTTACCTCGCCAGGGCCCACGAGCAGTACTTC
v_gene: TRBV6-5
j_gene: TRBJ2-7
d_gene: .
abundance: .

CDR3aa: CASSQDPPLSEIMNTEAFF
CDR3nt: TGTGCCAGCAGCCAAGATCCCCCCCTGAGCGAAATCATGAACACTGAAGCTTTCTTT
v_gene: TRBV14
j_gene: TRBJ1-1
d_gene: .
abundance: .

CDR3aa: CASSLGTGWNQPQHF
CDR3nt: TGTGCCAGCAGTTTAGGGACAGGGTGGAATCAGCCCCAGCATTTT
v_gene: TRBV27
j_gene: TRBJ1-5
d_gene: TRBD1
abundance: .

CDR3aa: CASGLHVNTEAFF
CDR3nt: TGTGCTAGTGGTTTGCATGTGAACACTGAAGCTTTCTTT
v_gene: TRBV12-5
j_gene: TRBJ1-1
d_gene: .
abundance: .

CDR3aa: CASRTTGMSYNSPLHF
CDR3nt: TGCGCCAGCAGAACGACAGGGATGTCCTATAATTCACCCCTCCACTTT
v_gene: TRBV5-1
j_gene: TRBJ1-6
d_gene: TRBD1
abundance: .

CDR3aa: CASSETSGSYNEQFF
CDR3nt: TGTGCCAGCAGCGAGACTAGCGGATCCTACAATGAGCAGTTCTTC
v_gene: TRBV7-9
j_gene: TRBJ2-1
d_gene: TRBD2
abundance: .

CDR3aa: CASSFAGSNYGYTF
CDR3nt: TGTGCCAGCAGTTTCGCAGGGTCTAACTATGGCTACACCTTC
v_gene: TRBV28
j_gene: TRBJ1-2
d_gene: .
abundance: .

CDR3aa: CASSASGSYNEQFF
CDR3nt: TGTGCCAGCAGCGCTAGCGGCTCCTACAATGAGCAGTTCTTC
v_gene: TRBV9
j_gene: TRBJ2-1
d_gene: TRBD2
abundance: once

CDR3aa: CASSSLSYEQYF
CDR3nt: TGTGCCAGCAGTTCACTCTCCTACGAGCAGTACTTC
v_gene: TRBV6-5
j_gene: TRBJ2-7
d_gene: .
abundance: few

CDR3aa: CASSSGIGTDTQYF
CDR3nt: TGTGCCAGCAGTAGCGGGATCGGCACAGATACGCAGTATTTT
v_gene: TRBV27
j_gene: TRBJ2-3
d_gene: TRBD2
abundance: .

CDR3aa: CASRLTGGTEAFF
CDR3nt: TGTGCCAGCAGGCTCACCGGGGGTACTGAAGCTTTCTTT
v_gene: TRBV28
j_gene: TRBJ1-1
d_gene: .
abundance: few

CDR3aa: CASSQAPGQPQHF
CDR3nt: TGCGCCAGCAGCCAAGCCCCTGGCCAGCCCCAGCATTTT
v_gene: TRBV4-1
j_gene: TRBJ1-5
d_gene: .
abundance: .

CDR3aa: CASTGGTEAFF
CDR3nt: TGTGCCAGTACAGGGGGCACTGAAGCTTTCTTT
v_gene: TRBV7-9
j_gene: TRBJ1-1
d_gene: TRBD1
abundance: .

CDR3aa: CASSFSDFTGELFF
CDR3nt: TGCGCCAGCAGCTTCTCGGACTTCACCGGGGAGCTGTTTTTT
v_gene: TRBV5-1
j_gene: TRBJ2-2
d_gene: .
abundance: .

CDR3aa: CASSLASHNEQFF
CDR3nt: TGTGCCAGCAGTTTGGCCTCCCACAATGAGCAGTTCTTC
v_gene: TRBV27
j_gene: TRBJ2-1
d_gene: .
abundance: once

CDR3aa: CASSQGQVVTNTEAFF
CDR3nt: TGTGCCAGCAGCCAAGGCCAGGTTGTTACGAACACTGAAGCTTTCTTT
v_gene: TRBV3-1/TRBV3-2
j_gene: TRBJ1-1
d_gene: .
abundance: .

CDR3aa: CAPQDRPNEKLFF
CDR3nt: TGTGCCCCCCAGGACAGACCTAATGAAAAACTGTTTTTT
v_gene: TRBV27
j_gene: TRBJ1-4
d_gene: .
abundance: once

CDR3aa: CASSPVITGENTEAFF
CDR3nt: TGTGCCAGCTCACCAGTGATAACAGGTGAGAACACTGAAGCTTTCTTT
v_gene: TRBV18
j_gene: TRBJ1-1
d_gene: .
abundance: .

CDR3aa: CASRGGEGNTQYF
CDR3nt: TGTGCCAGCAGGGGAGGGGAGGGTAATACGCAGTATTTT
v_gene: TRBV11-2
j_gene: TRBJ2-3
d_gene: TRBD2
abundance: once

CDR3aa: CSASYSGGAGGYTF
CDR3nt: TGCAGTGCTAGTTACTCGGGGGGGGCCGGTGGCTACACCTTC
v_gene: TRBV20-1
j_gene: TRBJ1-2
d_gene: .
abundance: .

CDR3aa: CASSILAGLMDTQYF
CDR3nt: TGCGCCAGCAGCATATTAGCGGGATTGATGGATACGCAGTATTTT
v_gene: TRBV5-1
j_gene: TRBJ2-3
d_gene: TRBD2
abundance: .